A selection of T cell receptor beta chains follows, all from one sample in a study of radiotherapy plus CTLA-4 blockade in lung cancer. This table comes from immunoSEQ multiplex PCR, and its TCRdb copy is limited to in-frame clones, with some not included. The top ten clones hold 8.5% of a sample with approximately 52,000 clones, roughly 77% of them seen once. The source material was peripheral blood, sampled from a patient treated with radiotherapy plus ipilimumab. Receptor source: a human donor with non-small cell lung cancer who had a complete response to radiotherapy plus ipilimumab. CDR3s include the opening cysteine and the closing phenylalanine or tryptophan. Fields, in order: J gene, V gene, D gene, clone size, CDR3 DNA, CDR3 protein. A D gene is named only where the DNA matches it firmly. Where a row states a size, it is once, few, many or the class of an expanded clone; other rows omit it.

j_gene: TRBJ1-6
v_gene: TRBV7-2
d_gene: NA
abundance: NA
CDR3nt: TGTGCCAGCAGCTTAAGGGGTGGGAGGAATTCACCCCTCCACTTT
CDR3aa: CASSLRGGRNSPLHF

j_gene: TRBJ2-3
v_gene: TRBV6-6
d_gene: TRBD2
abundance: NA
CDR3nt: TGTGCCAGCAATTCGGTGGGACTAAGCGGCACAGATACGCAGTATTTT
CDR3aa: CASNSVGLSGTDTQYF

j_gene: TRBJ1-1
v_gene: TRBV27
d_gene: TRBD1
abundance: NA
CDR3nt: TGTGCCAGCAGGACCCGGACAGGGGCTAAGAACACTGAAGCTTTCTTT
CDR3aa: CASRTRTGAKNTEAFF

j_gene: TRBJ2-1
v_gene: TRBV4-3
d_gene: TRBD2
abundance: NA
CDR3nt: TGCGCCAGCAGCCAAGATCTTCGGGGGGGCCTCAATGAGCAGTTCTTC
CDR3aa: CASSQDLRGGLNEQFF

j_gene: TRBJ2-1
v_gene: TRBV2
d_gene: TRBD2
abundance: NA
CDR3nt: TGTGCCAGCAGTGCTATGGGACTAGCGGGAGTCGAAGAGCAGTTCTTC
CDR3aa: CASSAMGLAGVEEQFF

j_gene: TRBJ1-1
v_gene: TRBV7-9
d_gene: TRBD1
abundance: NA
CDR3nt: TGTGCCAGCAGCTGGACAGGGAGTACTGAAGCTTTCTTT
CDR3aa: CASSWTGSTEAFF

j_gene: TRBJ2-7
v_gene: TRBV6-6
d_gene: TRBD2
abundance: NA
CDR3nt: TGTGCCAGCAGCCGACTAGCGGATTACGAGCAGTACTTC
CDR3aa: CASSRLADYEQYF

j_gene: TRBJ1-1
v_gene: TRBV29-1
d_gene: NA
abundance: NA
CDR3nt: TGCAGCATAATCAGGGTGAACACTGAAGCTTTCTTT
CDR3aa: CSIIRVNTEAFF

j_gene: TRBJ2-1
v_gene: TRBV29-1
d_gene: NA
abundance: once
CDR3nt: TGCAGCGTTGACGCCCCCGGTCGCATGAACAATGAGCAGTTCTTC
CDR3aa: CSVDAPGRMNNEQFF

j_gene: TRBJ2-7
v_gene: TRBV7-7
d_gene: TRBD2
abundance: NA
CDR3nt: TGTGCTACCGCGGCCCCGGGGGGGCGGGAGCAGTACTTC
CDR3aa: CATAAPGGREQYF

j_gene: TRBJ1-2
v_gene: TRBV14
d_gene: TRBD1
abundance: NA
CDR3nt: TGTGCCAGCAGCCCCCGGACAGGATCCGGCTACACCTTC
CDR3aa: CASSPRTGSGYTF

j_gene: TRBJ2-5
v_gene: TRBV5-6
d_gene: NA
abundance: once
CDR3nt: TGTGCCAGCAGCTTTGGAGTGCAAGAGACCCAGTACTTC
CDR3aa: CASSFGVQETQYF

j_gene: TRBJ2-1
v_gene: TRBV27
d_gene: NA
abundance: NA
CDR3nt: TGTGCCAGCAGTTTAACCAGGGCCGCTACCTACAATGAGCAGTTCTTC
CDR3aa: CASSLTRAATYNEQFF

j_gene: TRBJ1-5
v_gene: TRBV5-1
d_gene: NA
abundance: NA
CDR3nt: TGCGCCAGCAGCCTTGATGGGCCCGGCAATCAGCCCCAGCATTTT
CDR3aa: CASSLDGPGNQPQHF

j_gene: TRBJ1-1
v_gene: TRBV6-5
d_gene: TRBD1
abundance: NA
CDR3nt: TGTGCCAGCAGTCAGGACAGGGGGCACGGCACTGAAGCTTTCTTT
CDR3aa: CASSQDRGHGTEAFF

j_gene: TRBJ1-2
v_gene: TRBV7-9
d_gene: NA
abundance: NA
CDR3nt: TGTGCCAGCAGCTTTGAGCGAGGGTTCGGCTACACCTTC
CDR3aa: CASSFERGFGYTF

j_gene: TRBJ2-5
v_gene: TRBV19
d_gene: TRBD1
abundance: NA
CDR3nt: TGTGCCAGTAGTATAGGGCAGGGGGTGGTAGCCCAAGAGACCCAGTACTTC
CDR3aa: CASSIGQGVVAQETQYF

j_gene: TRBJ1-1
v_gene: TRBV19
d_gene: TRBD1
abundance: NA
CDR3nt: TGTGCCACCTTCCGGGACAGGGCCACTGAAGCTTTCTTT
CDR3aa: CATFRDRATEAFF

j_gene: TRBJ2-1
v_gene: TRBV5-6
d_gene: TRBD2
abundance: NA
CDR3nt: TGTGCCAGCAGCCCCGGACTAGCGGTTTCCTACAATGAGCAGTTCTTC
CDR3aa: CASSPGLAVSYNEQFF

j_gene: TRBJ1-3
v_gene: TRBV19
d_gene: TRBD1
abundance: NA
CDR3nt: TGTGCCAGTAGTACCGGACAGGGGGGAAACACCATATATTTT
CDR3aa: CASSTGQGGNTIYF

j_gene: TRBJ2-2
v_gene: TRBV27
d_gene: TRBD2
abundance: NA
CDR3nt: TGTGCCAGCAGCCTCATGAATTTAGCGGGGACCGGGGAGCTGTTTTTT
CDR3aa: CASSLMNLAGTGELFF

j_gene: TRBJ1-5
v_gene: TRBV10-3
d_gene: NA
abundance: NA
CDR3nt: TGTGCCATCAGTGAGTCTGGGGGACATGATAGCAATCAGCCCCAGCATTTT
CDR3aa: CAISESGGHDSNQPQHF

j_gene: TRBJ1-1
v_gene: TRBV29-1
d_gene: NA
abundance: NA
CDR3nt: TGCAGCGGCACGGGACACCTGAACACTGAAGCTTTCTTT
CDR3aa: CSGTGHLNTEAFF

j_gene: TRBJ1-3
v_gene: TRBV7-9
d_gene: TRBD1
abundance: NA
CDR3nt: TGTGCCAGCAGCAAAACGACAGGGGCCTCTGGAAACACCATATATTTT
CDR3aa: CASSKTTGASGNTIYF

j_gene: TRBJ2-3
v_gene: TRBV5-1
d_gene: TRBD2
abundance: NA
CDR3nt: TGCGCCAGCAGCCTGACTAGCGGGAATGCAGATACGCAGTATTTT
CDR3aa: CASSLTSGNADTQYF

j_gene: TRBJ2-3
v_gene: TRBV25-1
d_gene: NA
abundance: NA
CDR3nt: TGTGCCAGCACGCCCCGGCGAGGGACTGGAGATACGCAGTATTTT
CDR3aa: CASTPRRGTGDTQYF

j_gene: TRBJ2-1
v_gene: TRBV5-1
d_gene: NA
abundance: NA
CDR3nt: TGCGCCAGCAGCTCAAACAATGAGCAGTTCTTC
CDR3aa: CASSSNNEQFF

j_gene: TRBJ2-3
v_gene: TRBV4-1
d_gene: TRBD2
abundance: few
CDR3nt: TGCGCCAGCAGCCAAGATCGGGCGCGGGGGGGCCCAGATACGCAGTATTTT
CDR3aa: CASSQDRARGGPDTQYF

j_gene: TRBJ2-4
v_gene: TRBV7-2
d_gene: TRBD2
abundance: NA
CDR3nt: TGTGCCAGCAGCTTAGTTAGCGGGGCGGCCAAAAACATTCAGTACTTC
CDR3aa: CASSLVSGAAKNIQYF

j_gene: TRBJ2-1
v_gene: TRBV5-1
d_gene: TRBD1
abundance: NA
CDR3nt: TGCGCCAGCAGCTCCGGACAGGGCAACAATGAGCAGTTCTTC
CDR3aa: CASSSGQGNNEQFF

j_gene: TRBJ2-3
v_gene: TRBV6-5
d_gene: TRBD1
abundance: NA
CDR3nt: TGTGCCAGCAGGGGGACAGGGGGCGCCACAGATACGCAGTATTTT
CDR3aa: CASRGTGGATDTQYF

j_gene: TRBJ1-1
v_gene: TRBV9
d_gene: NA
abundance: few
CDR3nt: TGTGCCAGCAGCGTAGAGGCTGTGGGCCGTTCTGTGAACACTGAAGCTTTCTTT
CDR3aa: CASSVEAVGRSVNTEAFF

j_gene: TRBJ2-3
v_gene: TRBV9
d_gene: TRBD2
abundance: NA
CDR3nt: TGTGCCAGCAGCCAGAGCGGGAGGGCAGATACGCAGTATTTT
CDR3aa: CASSQSGRADTQYF

j_gene: TRBJ2-1
v_gene: TRBV10-3
d_gene: NA
abundance: NA
CDR3nt: TGTGCCATCAGTGGCGGTACGTTAGACAATGAGCAGTTCTTC
CDR3aa: CAISGGTLDNEQFF

j_gene: TRBJ1-2
v_gene: TRBV5-1
d_gene: TRBD1
abundance: NA
CDR3nt: TGCGCCAGCAGCGATGGACAGGGCAACTATGGCTACACCTTC
CDR3aa: CASSDGQGNYGYTF

j_gene: TRBJ2-1
v_gene: TRBV18
d_gene: NA
abundance: NA
CDR3nt: TGTGCCAGCTCACCACCTAAGCAACGTGAGCAGTTCTTC
CDR3aa: CASSPPKQREQFF

j_gene: TRBJ2-4
v_gene: TRBV29-1
d_gene: NA
abundance: NA
CDR3nt: TGCAGCGTTGAATTAATTCGTACAGGGTGGGCCAAAAACATTCAGTACTTC
CDR3aa: CSVELIRTGWAKNIQYF